These T cell receptor beta chains were read from a single sample in a study of blood T cell repertoires in COVID-19. Profiled with immunoSEQ multiplex PCR; TCRdb holds only in-frame clones, not every one. The data hold more than 100,000 clones, with about 85% observed a single time. Sequencing was performed on peripheral blood. The receptors originated from a man older than 75 with acute or convalescent COVID-19. CDR3s include the opening cysteine and the closing phenylalanine or tryptophan. The D gene is left open where the match is weak. Size is omitted from some rows. Given values are once, few, many or a class for expanded clones.

j_gene,v_gene,abundance,d_gene,CDR3aa,CDR3nt
TRBJ1-4,TRBV30,-,TRBD1,CAWSRGQGDEKLFF,TGTGCCTGGAGTCGCGGACAGGGGGATGAAAAACTGTTTTTT
TRBJ2-2,TRBV19,-,TRBD2,CASRLAGVTGELFF,TGTGCCAGTAGACTAGCGGGGGTCACCGGGGAGCTGTTTTTT
TRBJ1-4,TRBV5-1,-,-,CASSWQGSSNEKLFF,TGCGCCAGCAGCTGGCAGGGTTCGTCTAATGAAAAACTGTTTTTT
TRBJ2-7,TRBV7-9,-,TRBD2,CASSPRLAGARGEQYF,TGTGCCAGCAGCCCCAGACTAGCGGGGGCGCGGGGGGAGCAGTACTTC
TRBJ2-7,TRBV7-9,-,TRBD2,CASSLPVTGLAGAHEQYF,TGTGCCAGCAGCTTACCGGTGACGGGACTAGCGGGGGCACACGAGCAGTACTTC
TRBJ1-2,TRBV5-1,-,-,CASSPGDRTYGYTF,TGCGCCAGCAGCCCCGGCGACAGAACCTATGGCTACACCTTC
TRBJ2-3,TRBV6-2/TRBV6-3,-,TRBD2,CASSPTYGEREYGDTQYF,TGTGCCAGCAGCCCCACTTATGGGGAGCGGGAGTACGGAGATACGCAGTATTTT
TRBJ1-4,TRBV3-1/TRBV3-2,-,-,CASSQVGRGSSGKLFF,TGTGCCAGCAGCCAAGTTGGGCGGGGGAGCTCCGGGAAACTGTTTTTT
TRBJ2-2,TRBV11-3,-,TRBD2,CASTLGSGGGPGELFF,TGTGCCAGCACCCTAGGTTCGGGGGGGGGCCCCGGGGAGCTGTTTTTT
TRBJ2-1,TRBV10-3,-,-,CAISEGLLSSYNEQFF,TGTGCCATCAGTGAAGGACTCCTGAGCTCCTACAATGAGCAGTTCTTC
TRBJ1-1,TRBV6-1,-,-,CASSERSPDTEAFF,TGTGCCAGCAGTGAACGGTCGCCCGACACTGAAGCTTTCTTT
TRBJ2-7,TRBV5-1,-,TRBD1,CASGFGTASYYEQYF,TGCGCCAGCGGGTTCGGGACAGCGAGTTACTACGAGCAGTACTTC
TRBJ2-7,TRBV4-1,-,TRBD2,CASSQGLASSYEQYF,TGCGCCAGCAGCCAGGGACTAGCGTCGTCCTACGAGCAGTACTTC
TRBJ2-5,TRBV4-1,-,TRBD2,CASSQVGTSRSGGTQYF,TGCGCCAGCAGCCAAGTCGGAACTAGCAGAAGCGGGGGGACCCAGTACTTC
TRBJ1-2,TRBV19,-,TRBD1,CASSIARGLSGYTF,TGTGCCAGTAGTATAGCCAGGGGGCTAAGTGGCTACACCTTC
TRBJ1-1,TRBV2,-,-,CASSGTGLGTEAFF,TGTGCCAGCAGCGGCACAGGGTTAGGCACTGAAGCTTTCTTT
TRBJ2-3,TRBV7-2,-,TRBD1,CASSSRDRTTDTQYF,TGTGCCAGCAGCTCCCGGGACAGGACCACAGATACGCAGTATTTT
TRBJ1-6,TRBV24-1,-,TRBD1,CATSDLDRDSYNSPLHF,TGTGCCACCAGTGATCTGGACAGGGACTCCTATAATTCACCCCTCCACTTT
TRBJ2-3,TRBV5-1,-,TRBD1,CASSAGQGGRDTQYF,TGCGCCAGCAGCGCGGGACAGGGCGGCCGGGATACGCAGTATTTT
TRBJ2-3,TRBV28,-,TRBD1,CASRSGQATDTQYF,TGTGCCAGCAGGTCCGGACAGGCCACAGATACGCAGTATTTT
TRBJ2-1,TRBV5-6,-,TRBD1,CASSATGGFSYNEQFF,TGTGCCAGCAGCGCGACAGGGGGCTTCTCCTACAATGAGCAGTTCTTC
TRBJ2-5,TRBV29-1,-,-,CSVDSGFQETQYF,TGCAGCGTTGACTCCGGTTTTCAAGAGACCCAGTACTTC
TRBJ2-7,TRBV19,-,TRBD2,CASSTPGLTSYEQYF,TGTGCCAGTAGTACACCGGGACTAACCTCCTACGAGCAGTACTTC
TRBJ1-1,TRBV29-1,-,-,CSAGSAFF,TGCAGCGCGGGATCGGCTTTCTTT
TRBJ1-5,TRBV28,-,-,CASSLQGSQPQHF,TGTGCCAGCAGTCTCCAGGGGTCTCAGCCCCAGCATTTT
TRBJ2-3,TRBV7-7,-,TRBD2,CASSSKRGAADTQYF,TGTGCCAGCAGCTCCAAGCGGGGGGCGGCAGATACGCAGTATTTT
TRBJ1-1,TRBV5-1,-,TRBD1,CASSQRRQGETEAFF,TGCGCCAGCAGCCAAAGGCGACAGGGAGAGACTGAAGCTTTCTTT
TRBJ2-1,TRBV2,-,TRBD1,CASSTTGGFEQFF,TGTGCCAGCAGTACGACAGGGGGCTTTGAGCAGTTCTTC
TRBJ1-1,TRBV12-3/TRBV12-4,-,-,CASSPRGDEAFF,TGTGCCAGCAGCCCCCGGGGAGACGAAGCTTTCTTT
TRBJ2-7,TRBV5-1,-,-,CASSKTVGSYEQYF,TGCGCCAGCAGCAAGACAGTAGGGTCCTACGAGCAGTACTTC
TRBJ1-4,TRBV3-1/TRBV3-2,-,TRBD1,CASSQSGAGQGRGREKLFF,TGTGCCAGCAGCCAGTCCGGTGCGGGACAGGGCCGAGGGCGGGAAAAACTGTTTTTT
TRBJ2-2,TRBV5-1,few,-,CASTRSGPPGGELFF,TGCGCCAGCACCCGTTCAGGGCCACCCGGGGGGGAGCTGTTTTTT
TRBJ2-2,TRBV5-1,-,TRBD1,CASSDGTGVTGELFF,TGCGCCAGCAGCGACGGGACAGGGGTCACCGGGGAGCTGTTTTTT
TRBJ1-3,TRBV18,-,-,CASSPIITVSSGNTIYF,TGTGCCAGCTCACCAATTATAACAGTCAGCTCTGGAAACACCATATATTTT
TRBJ2-3,TRBV2,-,TRBD1,CASSPGQGNADTQYF,TGTGCCAGCAGCCCCGGACAGGGCAATGCAGATACGCAGTATTTT
TRBJ2-1,TRBV7-9,-,-,CASSLISPPYNEQFF,TGTGCCAGCAGCTTAATCAGTCCCCCCTACAATGAGCAGTTCTTC
TRBJ1-3,TRBV3-1/TRBV3-2,-,-,CASSQQGSGDTIYF,TGTGCCAGCAGCCAACAGGGCTCTGGAGACACCATATATTTT
TRBJ2-3,TRBV20-1,-,-,CSVRSTDTQYF,TGCAGTGTGCGGAGCACAGATACGCAGTATTTT
TRBJ2-3,TRBV5-6,once,-,CASSLEWRRTDTQYF,TGTGCCAGCAGCTTGGAGTGGAGACGCACAGATACGCAGTATTTT
TRBJ1-4,TRBV7-2,-,TRBD1,CASSLTVTGGREKLFF,TGTGCCAGCAGCTTAACGGTGACAGGGGGCCGCGAAAAGTTGTTTTTT
TRBJ2-1,TRBV3-1/TRBV3-2,-,TRBD2,CASSQDRSWGRTSGICNEQFF,TGTGCCAGCAGCCAAGATAGGTCCTGGGGAAGGACTAGCGGGATCTGCAATGAGCAGTTCTTC
TRBJ2-7,TRBV19,once,TRBD1,CASRGQGLYEQYF,TGTGCCAGTCGAGGACAGGGCCTCTACGAGCAGTACTTC
TRBJ1-6,TRBV19,once,TRBD1,CASSTTGGDYNSPLHF,TGTGCCAGTAGTACAACAGGGGGCGACTATAATTCACCCCTCCACTTT
TRBJ2-1,TRBV27,-,-,CASSTPTSWRGNEQFF,TGTGCCAGCAGTACCCCTACGAGTTGGCGGGGCAATGAGCAGTTCTTC
TRBJ1-2,TRBV30,-,-,CAWSGGLGRSNYGYTF,TGTGCCTGGAGTGGCGGATTAGGCCGCTCTAACTATGGCTACACCTTC
TRBJ2-1,TRBV6-6,-,-,CASTERTASEQFF,TGTGCCAGCACCGAAAGGACTGCGAGTGAGCAGTTCTTC
TRBJ1-5,TRBV2,few,TRBD1,CASRTGFSNQPQHF,TGTGCCAGCAGGACAGGGTTTAGCAATCAGCCCCAGCATTTT
TRBJ1-2,TRBV5-4,once,TRBD1,CASSRQGGGYGYTF,TGTGCCAGCAGCAGACAGGGGGGGGGCTATGGCTACACCTTC
TRBJ2-2,TRBV10-1,once,TRBD2,CASSATSGGIAGELFF,TGCGCCAGCAGTGCTACTAGCGGGGGGATCGCCGGGGAGCTGTTTTTT
TRBJ1-3,TRBV2,-,TRBD1,CASTGTGVHSGNTIYF,TGTGCCAGCACCGGGACAGGGGTACATTCTGGAAACACCATATATTTT
TRBJ1-2,TRBV5-6,-,-,CASSTGPNQNYGYTF,TGTGCCAGCAGCACAGGGCCTAACCAGAACTATGGCTACACCTTC
TRBJ2-3,TRBV18,-,TRBD1,CASSPGTGGIWPDTQYF,TGTGCCAGCTCACCCGGGACAGGGGGCATTTGGCCAGATACGCAGTATTTT
TRBJ2-7,TRBV9,-,-,CASSVGDTHSYEQYF,TGTGCCAGCAGCGTAGGGGACACCCACTCCTACGAGCAGTACTTC